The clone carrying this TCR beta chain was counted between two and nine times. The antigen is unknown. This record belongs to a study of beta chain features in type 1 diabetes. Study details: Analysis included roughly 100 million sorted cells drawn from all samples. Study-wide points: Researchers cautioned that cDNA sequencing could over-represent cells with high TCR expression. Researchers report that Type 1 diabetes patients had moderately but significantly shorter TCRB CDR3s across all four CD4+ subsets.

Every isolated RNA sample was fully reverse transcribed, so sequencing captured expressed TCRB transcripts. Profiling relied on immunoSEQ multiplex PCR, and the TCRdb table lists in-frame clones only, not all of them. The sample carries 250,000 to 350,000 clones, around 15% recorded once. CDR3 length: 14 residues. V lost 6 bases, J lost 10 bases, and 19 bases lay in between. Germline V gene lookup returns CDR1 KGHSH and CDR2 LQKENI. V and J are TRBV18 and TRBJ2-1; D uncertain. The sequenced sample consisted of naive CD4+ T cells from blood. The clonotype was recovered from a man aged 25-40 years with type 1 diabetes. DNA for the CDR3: TGTGCCAGCTCCCCTACGGCCCCGACTTACGAGCAGTTCTTC. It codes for CASSPTAPTYEQFF.